This passage covers 14 T cell receptor beta chains from one sample sequenced in a study of beta chain features in type 1 diabetes. General study results and limits: Patients with Type 1 diabetes showed moderately but significantly shorter TCRB CDR3s in all four CD4+ subsets.

Their antigen targets remain unknown. All of the isolated RNA was reverse transcribed, so expressed TCRB transcripts were sequenced. Generated by immunoSEQ multiplex PCR, the TCRdb table keeps only in-frame clones and is missing some. The data hold almost 350,000 clones, with around 9.3% observed a single time. The sample comprised central memory CD4+ T cells from blood. The receptors derive from a man aged 30-40 years with type 1 diabetes.

This sequence joins TRBV4-2 and TRBJ2-7; TRBD1 matches 7 bases. V lost 4 bases and J lost 1; bases outside the gene matches: 4. CDR1 and CDR2 from the germline V gene are LGHNA and YNFKEQ. The CDR3 is 14 residues long. The CDR3 DNA follows: TGTGCCAGCAGCCGAGGACAGGAGTCCTACGAGCAGTACTTC. Its protein is CASSRGQESYEQYF.

The V gene is TRBV5-1, the J gene TRBJ2-5; D remains unclear. In germline, CDR1 is SGHRS, CDR2 YFSETQ. The CDR3 is made up of 14 amino acids. The germline V and J ends were trimmed by 2 bases and 4 bases, with 12 bases remaining between them. This CDR3 is CASSLNDGGETQYF. The CDR3 bases are TGCGCCAGCAGCTTAAATGACGGCGGAGAGACCCAGTACTTC. The entire variable domain, with the rest obtained from reference TRBV5-1 and TRBJ2-5, is as follows: KAGVTQTPRYLIKTRGQQVTLSCSPISGHRSVSWYQQTPGQGLQFLFEYFSETQRNKGNFPGRFSGRQFSNSRSEMNVSTLELGDSALYLCASSLNDGGETQYFGPGTRLLVL.

This clone was observed a handful of times. This chain joins TRBV6-1 and TRBJ1-5; D unresolved. The CDR3 is 15 residues long. The germline V gene has CDR1 MNHNS and CDR2 SASEGT. The ends were cut back, 0 bases at V and 3 bases at J, with 9 bases in the middle. This CDR3 reads CASSEAGRANQPQHF. The CDR3 region has the DNA TGTGCCAGCAGTGAAGCAGGGAGAGCCAATCAGCCCCAGCATTTT.

The table lists this clone with a few counts. V is TRBV10-3 and J is TRBJ2-7, with 7 bases matching TRBD2. Germline CDR1 reads ENHRY; CDR2 reads SYGVKD. V was pared by 6 bases and J by 6 bases, with 11 bases of the junction left unmatched. This CDR3 contains 14 residues. The CDR3 nucleotides are TGTGCCATCAGGGGGGGGACGCGCCCCATCGAGCAGTACTTC. This encodes CAIRGGTRPIEQYF.

V gene TRBV5-1 combines with J gene TRBJ2-3; tentatively, D is TRBD2 (5 bases). Germline CDR1 is SGHRS and CDR2 is YFSETQ. The CDR3 spans 16 residues. The germline V and J ends were trimmed by 0 bases and 2 bases, with 13 bases remaining between them. The CDR3 DNA is TGCGCCAGCAGCTTGGATCGAACGGGGTCCACAGATACGCAGTATTTT. Encoded protein: CASSLDRTGSTDTQYF. The variable domain in full, completed from reference TRBV5-1 and TRBJ2-3, reads KAGVTQTPRYLIKTRGQQVTLSCSPISGHRSVSWYQQTPGQGLQFLFEYFSETQRNKGNFPGRFSGRQFSNSRSEMNVSTLELGDSALYLCASSLDRTGSTDTQYFGPGTRLTVL.

This clone was seen a handful of times. The rearrangement links TRBV28 to TRBJ1-2; TRBD1 agrees at 8 bases. Germline loops: CDR1 MDHEN, CDR2 SYDVKM. V shed 0 bases, J shed 7 bases, and the junction held 1 base outside the gene matches. The CDR3 covers 13 residues. CDR3 in amino acids: CASSLWTGVGYTF. Here the CDR3 DNA reads TGTGCCAGCAGTTTATGGACAGGGGTTGGCTACACCTTC.

This clone was detected a few times. The chain employs TRBV7-6 and TRBJ1-6, with D unclear. Germline values: CDR1 SGHVS, CDR2 FNYEAQ. The CDR3 totals 13 residues. Trimming left V 3 bases short and J 7 bases short, with 7 bases between. The CDR3 sequence: CASSLAGNSPLHF. In DNA form, the CDR3 reads TGTGCCAGCAGCTTGGCGGGGAATTCACCCCTCCACTTT.

The rearrangement links TRBV28 to TRBJ1-1; D might be TRBD1 (5 bases). The CDR3 is 14 amino acids. The V end lost 7 bases, the J end lost 6 bases, and 18 bases lay between the germline ends. The germline V gene has CDR1 MDHEN and CDR2 SYDVKM. The CDR3 protein is CASTSGRGRSEAFF. The CDR3 DNA is TGTGCCAGCACCTCCGGGAGGGGTAGATCTGAAGCTTTCTTT.

To note about this clone: The same CDR3 can be traced to other DNA sequences in this sample. The rearrangement joins TRBV29-1 to TRBJ2-1; the match to TRBD2 covers 13 bases. V dropped 4 bases and J dropped 10; count of bases not matched to a gene: 13. The CDR3 covers 16 residues. The germline gives CDR1 SQVTM, CDR2 ANQGSEA. The CDR3, as DNA: TGCAGCGTTGGCCCGGAACTAGCGGGGGGGCCGGGGGAGCAGTTCTTC. It translates to CSVGPELAGGPGEQFF.

Written as DNA, the CDR3 is TGTGCCAGCAGCTTCACCGGGACTGATACCTACGAGCAGTACTTC. It yields the protein CASSFTGTDTYEQYF. This chain links TRBV7-2 with TRBJ2-7; perhaps TRBD2 as D (6 bases). There are 15 residues in the CDR3. CDR1 and CDR2 from the germline V gene are SGHTA and FQGNSA. Trimming pared 3 bases from V and 2 bases from J, leaving 14 bases between. The full variable domain, in which reference TRBV7-2 and TRBJ2-7 provide the parts outside the CDR3, is GAGVSQSPSNKVTEKGKDVELRCDPISGHTALYWYRQSLGQGLEFLIYFQGNSAPDKSGLPSDRFSAERTGGSVSTLTIQRTQQEDSAVYLCASSFTGTDTYEQYFGPGTRLTVT.

The DNA for the CDR3 is TGTGCCAGCAGCAAAGGGACAGGGGAGGCCGGGGAGCTGTTTTTT. Translated, it gives CASSKGTGEAGELFF. The chain combines TRBV5-6 with TRBJ2-2; the match to TRBD1 covers 10 bases. This CDR3 region has 15 residues. Trimming removed 4 bases from V and 6 bases from J; junction bases left unmatched: 6. Germline CDR1 SGHDT, CDR2 YYEEEE.

This clone was seen a few times. This rearrangement joins TRBV5-1 to TRBJ2-3; D may be TRBD2 (7 bases). The germline V gene has CDR1 SGHRS and CDR2 YFSETQ. V was shortened by 0 bases and J by 1 base, with 24 bases between the two germline ends. The CDR3 is 20 amino acids. DNA for the CDR3: TGCGCCAGCAGCTTGGCCAGGGGACTACTTAAGGACCAAGGCACAGATACGCAGTATTTT. Residues: CASSLARGLLKDQGTDTQYF.

The table lists this clone with many counts. V is TRBV5-4 and J is TRBJ1-2, with D perhaps matching TRBD1 (5 bases). Germline V gene lookup returns CDR1 SGHNT and CDR2 YYREEE (reference sequence). Trimming stripped 3 bases from V and 8 bases from J, with 14 bases between. The CDR3 totals 13 residues. CDR3 nucleotide sequence: TGTGCCAGCAGCTCACCCCGGGACCCCGGCTACACCTTC. Translation: CASSSPRDPGYTF.

This clone occurred a few times. The V and J genes are TRBV11-2 and TRBJ2-7; the D is unclear. Trimming stripped 3 bases from V and 1 base from J, with 7 bases between. The CDR3 is made up of 13 amino acids. CDR1 and CDR2 (germline): SGHAT, FQNNGV. The CDR3 region is CASSLYGSYEQYF. The CDR3, as DNA: TGTGCCAGCAGCTTGTACGGTTCCTACGAGCAGTACTTC.